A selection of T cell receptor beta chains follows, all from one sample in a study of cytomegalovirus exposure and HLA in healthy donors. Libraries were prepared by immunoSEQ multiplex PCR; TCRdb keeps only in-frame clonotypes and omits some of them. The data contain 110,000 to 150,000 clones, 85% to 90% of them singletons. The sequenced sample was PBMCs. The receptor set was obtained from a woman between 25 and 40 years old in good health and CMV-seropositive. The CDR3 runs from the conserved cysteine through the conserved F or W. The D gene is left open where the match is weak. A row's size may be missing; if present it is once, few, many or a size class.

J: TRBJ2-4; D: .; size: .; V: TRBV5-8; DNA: TGTGCCAGCGGCCCCCGGACAGTCAAAAACATTCAGTACTTC; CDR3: CASGPRTVKNIQYF
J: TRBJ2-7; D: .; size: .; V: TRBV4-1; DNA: TGCGCCAGCAGCCAAGATTGGACAGGGAGGGCCATCTACGAGCAGTACTTC; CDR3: CASSQDWTGRAIYEQYF
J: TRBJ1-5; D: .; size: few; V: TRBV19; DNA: TGTGCCAGTAGTATAGACCAGGGAAATCAGCCCCAGCATTTT; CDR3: CASSIDQGNQPQHF
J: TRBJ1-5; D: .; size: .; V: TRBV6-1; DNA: TGTGCCAGCAGTGTCGTGGGAGTCCTCAATCAGCCCCAGCATTTT; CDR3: CASSVVGVLNQPQHF
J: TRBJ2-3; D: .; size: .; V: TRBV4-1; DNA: TGCGCCAGCAGCCAAGTGGAGCGGTACACAGATACGCAGTATTTT; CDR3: CASSQVERYTDTQYF
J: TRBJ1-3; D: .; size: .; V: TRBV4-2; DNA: TGTGCCAGCAGCCAAGGAGGGCCGTTCTCTGGAAACACCATATATTTT; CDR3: CASSQGGPFSGNTIYF
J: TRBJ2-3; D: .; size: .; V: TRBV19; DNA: TGTGCCAGTCACCGGGAGTACGCAGATACGCAGTATTTT; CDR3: CASHREYADTQYF
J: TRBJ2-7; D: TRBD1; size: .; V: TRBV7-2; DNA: TGTGCCAGCAGCCTTGGGACAGATAGAATCTACGAGCAGTACTTC; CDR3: CASSLGTDRIYEQYF
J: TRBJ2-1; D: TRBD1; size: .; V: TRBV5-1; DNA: TGCGCCAGCAGCAGGGGACAGAACTCCTACAATGAGCAGTTCTTC; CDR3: CASSRGQNSYNEQFF
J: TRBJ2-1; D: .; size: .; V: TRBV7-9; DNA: TGTGCCAGCAGTTTCCGGGGAGCGGACAATGAGCAGTTCTTC; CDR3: CASSFRGADNEQFF
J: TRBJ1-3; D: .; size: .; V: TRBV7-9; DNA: TGTGCCAGCAGCTTAGAAGCGGTTACTGGAAACACCATATATTTT; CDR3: CASSLEAVTGNTIYF
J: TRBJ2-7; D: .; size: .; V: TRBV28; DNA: TGTGCCAGCTGGCCCTTTAACTACGAGCAGTACTTC; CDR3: CASWPFNYEQYF
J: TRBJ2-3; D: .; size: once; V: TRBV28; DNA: TGTGCCAGCGAGGGGGGGACCGATACGCAGTATTTT; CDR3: CASEGGTDTQYF
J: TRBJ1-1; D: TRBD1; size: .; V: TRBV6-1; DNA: TGTGCCAGCAGTGAAGTCTACAGGGGGCACACTGAAGCTTTCTTT; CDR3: CASSEVYRGHTEAFF
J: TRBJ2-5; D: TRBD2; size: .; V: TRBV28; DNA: TGTGCCAGCAGTCCCCGGGAGGTCTTTGAGTACTTC; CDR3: CASSPREVFEYF
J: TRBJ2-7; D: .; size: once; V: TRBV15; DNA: TGTGCCACCAGCAGAGATAAGGGAGATTACGAGCAGTACTTC; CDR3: CATSRDKGDYEQYF
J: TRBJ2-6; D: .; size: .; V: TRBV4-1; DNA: TGCGCCAGCAGCCTTCGGACAGCTTACTCTGGGGCCAACGTCCTGACTTTC; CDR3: CASSLRTAYSGANVLTF
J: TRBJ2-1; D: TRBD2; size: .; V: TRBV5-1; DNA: TGCGCCAGCAGCTTGACTAGCGGGTCCTACAATGAGCAGTTCTTC; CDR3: CASSLTSGSYNEQFF
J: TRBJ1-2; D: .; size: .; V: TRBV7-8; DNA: TGTGCCAGCAGCTACCGGGACACATATGGCTACACCTTC; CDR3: CASSYRDTYGYTF